Following are 10 T cell receptor beta chains from one sample sequenced in a study of Ad26.COV2.S vaccination and SARS-CoV-2 variants. The treatment is: about 20 received Ad26.COV2.S at low or high dose, single or two shots; several received placebo; per-sample allocation not given. Samples came from day 63 after the first vaccine or placebo injection. The repertoire was sequenced with immunoSEQ multiplex PCR; TCRdb's copy has only in-frame clones and lacks some. The table lists some 450,000 clones, around 91% of them singletons. The sequencing used peripheral blood, collected in a trial of Ad26.COV2.S vaccine versus placebo. The source is a person aged 18-60 years who received the Ad26.COV2.S COVID-19 vaccine or a placebo.

The rearrangement uses TRBV7-2 and TRBJ2-7; 7 nucleotides match TRBD2. J gave up 4 bases and V 2 bases, and 5 bases lay outside the gene matches. CDR1 and CDR2 (germline): SGHTA, FQGNSA. The CDR3 is 14 amino acids. CDR3 coding DNA: TGTGCCAGCAGCTTACCTAGCGGCCTATACGAGCAGTACTTC. Amino acid sequence: CASSLPSGLYEQYF.

This clone is a singleton in its sample. This chain uses TRBV5-5 with TRBJ2-5; D is unclear. Germline CDR1 reads SGHKS; CDR2 reads YYEKEE (reference sequence). The CDR3 has 15 residues. Trimming cost V 7 bases and J 2 bases, with 18 bases left between them. The CDR3 DNA follows: TGTGCCAGCGGGCCATCTTGGGCGGTACAAGAGACCCAGTACTTC. Protein: CASGPSWAVQETQYF.

The chain combines TRBV28 with TRBJ2-3, with TRBD2 identical over 11 bases. Germline CDR1 is MDHEN and CDR2 is SYDVKM. With V trimmed by 6 bases and J by 4 bases, 9 bases remained unmatched. The CDR3 is 16 residues long. The DNA for the CDR3 is TGTGCCAGCAGCGAACTAGCGGGAGTATCGGCAGATACGCAGTATTTT. It specifies CASSELAGVSADTQYF.

The rearrangement uses TRBV28 and TRBJ2-7; D perhaps matches TRBD2 (5 bases). Trimming shortened V by 6 bases and J by 3 bases, and 9 bases separated the two germline ends. Germline CDR1 MDHEN, CDR2 SYDVKM. The CDR3 has 12 residues. CDR3 residues: CASSRTGYEQYF. The CDR3 DNA sequence: TGTGCCAGCAGCCGGACTGGCTACGAGCAGTACTTC.

This clone occurred many times. V and J are TRBV10-3 and TRBJ2-7; 11 bases align to TRBD2. V gave up 6 bases and J gave up 2 bases; unmatched junction bases: 3. Germline loops: CDR1 ENHRY, CDR2 SYGVKD. The CDR3 is made up of 14 amino acids. CDR3 protein: CAIRVAGGPYEQYF. In nucleotides, the CDR3 is TGTGCCATCAGGGTAGCGGGAGGGCCCTACGAGCAGTACTTC.

The CDR3 spells CAIRAGTGEARRETQYF. As DNA, the CDR3 is TGTGCCATCAGGGCCGGGACAGGGGAGGCTCGGAGGGAGACCCAGTACTTC. The genes are TRBV10-3 and TRBJ2-5; TRBD1 agrees at 10 bases. This CDR3 is 17 amino acids long. V lost 6 bases and J lost 5; bases outside the gene matches: 15. CDR1 and CDR2 (germline): ENHRY, SYGVKD.

The chain carries TRBV19 and TRBJ2-7; TRBD2 might be the D (6 bases). This CDR3 contains 13 residues. Germline-derived CDR1 and CDR2 are LNHDA and SQIVND (reference sequence). The germline V and J ends were trimmed by 3 bases and 4 bases, with 10 bases remaining between them. DNA of the CDR3: TGTGCCAGTAGTATGGCAGGGAGGTACGAGCAGTACTTC. This encodes CASSMAGRYEQYF.

The J gene is TRBJ2-3, the V gene TRBV27, with 12 bases matching TRBD2. The V gene's germline CDR1 is MNHEY and CDR2 SMNVEV (reference sequence). J lost 2 bases, V lost 1 base, and 19 bases had no gene match. The CDR3 contains 22 residues. The CDR3 is CASSLYPPTSGRGGPYTDTQYF. As DNA, the CDR3 is TGTGCCAGCAGTTTATACCCCCCGACTAGCGGGAGAGGGGGACCTTACACAGATACGCAGTATTTT.

The chain couples TRBV19 to TRBJ2-7; TRBD1 aligns across 7 bases. V lost 7 bases, J lost 0 bases, and 6 bases stayed unmatched. This CDR3 region has 14 residues. From germline, CDR1 is LNHDA and CDR2 SQIVND (reference sequence). The CDR3 region has the DNA TGTGCCAGTAAAGGGACAGCGAGCTCCTACGAGCAGTACTTC. Translating it yields CASKGTASSYEQYF.

The chain employs TRBV10-1 and TRBJ2-3; 8 bases line up with TRBD2. CDR1 is WNHNN, CDR2 SYGVQD, per germline (reference sequence). The CDR3 runs 18 residues. V shed 2 bases, J shed 0 bases, and the junction held 10 bases outside the gene matches. CDR3 residues: CASSEELAETRSTDTQYF. In nucleotides, the CDR3 is TGCGCCAGCAGTGAGGAACTAGCGGAGACCCGTAGCACAGATACGCAGTATTTT.